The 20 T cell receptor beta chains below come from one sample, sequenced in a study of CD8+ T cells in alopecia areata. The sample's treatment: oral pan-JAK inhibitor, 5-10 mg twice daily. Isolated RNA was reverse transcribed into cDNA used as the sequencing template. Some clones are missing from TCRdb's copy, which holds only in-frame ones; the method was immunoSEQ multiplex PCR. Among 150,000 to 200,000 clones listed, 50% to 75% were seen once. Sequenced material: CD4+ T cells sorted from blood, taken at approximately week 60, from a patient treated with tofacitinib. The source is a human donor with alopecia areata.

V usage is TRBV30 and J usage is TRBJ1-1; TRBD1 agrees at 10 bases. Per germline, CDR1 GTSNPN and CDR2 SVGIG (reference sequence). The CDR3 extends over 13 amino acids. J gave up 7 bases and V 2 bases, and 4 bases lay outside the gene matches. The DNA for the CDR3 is TGTGCCTGGAGTACGGGACAGGGGTATGAAGCTTTCTTT. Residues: CAWSTGQGYEAFF.

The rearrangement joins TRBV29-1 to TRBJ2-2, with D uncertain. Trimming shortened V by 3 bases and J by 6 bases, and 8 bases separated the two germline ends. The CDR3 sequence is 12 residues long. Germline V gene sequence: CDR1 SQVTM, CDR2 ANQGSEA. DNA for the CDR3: TGCAGCGTTGAGACTGGGGCCGGGGAGCTGTTTTTT. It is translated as CSVETGAGELFF.

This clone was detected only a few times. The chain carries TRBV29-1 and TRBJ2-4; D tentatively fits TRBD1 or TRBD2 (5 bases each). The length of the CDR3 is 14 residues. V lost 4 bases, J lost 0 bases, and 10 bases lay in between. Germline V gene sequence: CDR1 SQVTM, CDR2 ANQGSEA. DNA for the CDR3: TGCAGCGTTGGGGACCGGCAAGCCAAAAACATTCAGTACTTC. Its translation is CSVGDRQAKNIQYF.

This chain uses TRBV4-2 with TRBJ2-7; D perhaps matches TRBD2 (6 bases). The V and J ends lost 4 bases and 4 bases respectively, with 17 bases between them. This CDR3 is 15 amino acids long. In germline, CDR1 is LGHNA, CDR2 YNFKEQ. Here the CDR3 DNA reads TGTGCCAGCAGCCGAGAACTAGCTGGCTCTTACGAGCAGTACTTC. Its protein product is CASSRELAGSYEQYF.

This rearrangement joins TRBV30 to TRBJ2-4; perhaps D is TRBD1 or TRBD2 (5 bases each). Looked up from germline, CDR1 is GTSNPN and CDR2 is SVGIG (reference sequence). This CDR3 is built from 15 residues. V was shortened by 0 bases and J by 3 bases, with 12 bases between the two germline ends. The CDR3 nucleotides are TGTGCCTGGAGTGTGGGGGACCGGCTCAAAAACATTCAGTACTTC. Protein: CAWSVGDRLKNIQYF.

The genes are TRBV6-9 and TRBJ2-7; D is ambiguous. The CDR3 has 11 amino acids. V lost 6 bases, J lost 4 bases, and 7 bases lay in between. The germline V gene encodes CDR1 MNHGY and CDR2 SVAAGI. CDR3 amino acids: CASSPFYEQYF. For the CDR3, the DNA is TGTGCCAGCAGCCCCTTTTACGAGCAGTACTTC.

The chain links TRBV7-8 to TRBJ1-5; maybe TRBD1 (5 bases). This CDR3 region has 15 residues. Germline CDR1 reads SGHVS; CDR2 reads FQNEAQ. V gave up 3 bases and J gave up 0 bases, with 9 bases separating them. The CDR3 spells CASSFSTDSNQPQHF. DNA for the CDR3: TGTGCCAGCAGCTTTTCGACAGATAGCAATCAGCCCCAGCATTTT.

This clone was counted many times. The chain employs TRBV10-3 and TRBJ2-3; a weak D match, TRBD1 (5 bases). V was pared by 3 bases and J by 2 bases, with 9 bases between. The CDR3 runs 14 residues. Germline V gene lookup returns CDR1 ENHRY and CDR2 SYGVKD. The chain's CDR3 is CAISDDRNTDTQYF. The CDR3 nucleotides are TGTGCCATCAGTGATGACAGAAACACAGATACGCAGTATTTT.

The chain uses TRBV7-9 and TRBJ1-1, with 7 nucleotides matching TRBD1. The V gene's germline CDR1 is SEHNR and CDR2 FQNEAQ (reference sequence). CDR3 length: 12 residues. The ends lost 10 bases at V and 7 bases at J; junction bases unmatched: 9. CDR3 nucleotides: TGTGCCACCCCCACAGGGGCGGATGAAGCTTTCTTT. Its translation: CATPTGADEAFF.

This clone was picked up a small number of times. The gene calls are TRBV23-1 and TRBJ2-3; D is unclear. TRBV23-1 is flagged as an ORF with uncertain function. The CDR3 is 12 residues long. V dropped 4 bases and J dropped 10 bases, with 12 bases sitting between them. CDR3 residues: CASSPWPLAQYF. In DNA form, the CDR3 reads TGCGCCAGCAGTCCCTGGCCTCTCGCGCAGTATTTT.

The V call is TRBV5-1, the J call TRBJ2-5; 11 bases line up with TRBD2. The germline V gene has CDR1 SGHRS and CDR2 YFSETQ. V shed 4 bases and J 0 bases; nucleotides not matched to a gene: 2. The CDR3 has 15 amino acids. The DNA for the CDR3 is TGCGCCAGCAGCGTAGCGGGGGGGTACCAAGAGACCCAGTACTTC. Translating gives CASSVAGGYQETQYF.

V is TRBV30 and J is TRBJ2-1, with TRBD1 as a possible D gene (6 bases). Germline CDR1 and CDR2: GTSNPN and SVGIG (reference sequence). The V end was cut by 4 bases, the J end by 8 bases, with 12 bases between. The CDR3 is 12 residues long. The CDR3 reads CAWNLQGHEQFF. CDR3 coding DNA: TGTGCCTGGAACCTACAGGGCCATGAGCAGTTCTTC.

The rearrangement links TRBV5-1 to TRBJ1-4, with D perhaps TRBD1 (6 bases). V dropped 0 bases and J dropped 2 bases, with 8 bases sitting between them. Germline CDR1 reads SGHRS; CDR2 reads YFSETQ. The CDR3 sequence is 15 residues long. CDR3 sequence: CASSLAGETNEKLFF. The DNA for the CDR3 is TGCGCCAGCAGCTTGGCAGGGGAGACTAATGAAAAACTGTTTTTT.

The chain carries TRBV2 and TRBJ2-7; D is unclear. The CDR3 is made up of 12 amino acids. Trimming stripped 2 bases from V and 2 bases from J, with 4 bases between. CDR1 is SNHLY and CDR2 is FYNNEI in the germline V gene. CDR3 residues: CASSERAYEQYF. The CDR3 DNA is TGTGCCAGCAGTGAAAGGGCCTACGAGCAGTACTTC.

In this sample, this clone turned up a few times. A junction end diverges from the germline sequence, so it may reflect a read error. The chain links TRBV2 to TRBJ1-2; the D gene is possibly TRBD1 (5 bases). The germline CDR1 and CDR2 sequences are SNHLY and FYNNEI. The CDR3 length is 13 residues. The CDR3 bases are TGTGCCAGCAGGGAAGACAGCGCCTATGGCTACACCTTC. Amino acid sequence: CASREDSAYGYTF.

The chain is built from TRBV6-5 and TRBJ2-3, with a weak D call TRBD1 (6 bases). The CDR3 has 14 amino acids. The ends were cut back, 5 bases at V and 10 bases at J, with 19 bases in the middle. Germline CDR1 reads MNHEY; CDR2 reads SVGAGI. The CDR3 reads CASSRGQPSRAQYF. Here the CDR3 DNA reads TGTGCCAGCAGTCGCGGACAGCCCTCTAGGGCGCAGTATTTT.

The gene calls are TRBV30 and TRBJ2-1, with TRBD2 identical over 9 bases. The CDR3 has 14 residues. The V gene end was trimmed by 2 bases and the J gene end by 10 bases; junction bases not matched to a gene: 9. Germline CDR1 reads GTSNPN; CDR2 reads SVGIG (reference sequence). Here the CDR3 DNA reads TGTGCCTGGAGTCGGGTAGCGGGGGTGGAGGAGCAGTTCTTC. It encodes CAWSRVAGVEEQFF.

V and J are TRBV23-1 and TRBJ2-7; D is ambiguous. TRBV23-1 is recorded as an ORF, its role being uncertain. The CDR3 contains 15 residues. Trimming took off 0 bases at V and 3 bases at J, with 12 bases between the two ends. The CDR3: CASSQSTGQYYEQYF. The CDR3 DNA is TGCGCCAGCAGTCAATCTACCGGGCAGTACTACGAGCAGTACTTC.

CDR3 sequence reads: CASNRTQYF. CDR3 nucleotides: TGTGCCAGCAACCGAACCCAGTACTTC. The chain links TRBV9 to TRBJ2-5; D is ambiguous. The CDR3 has 9 residues. V was clipped by 6 bases and J by 8 bases, with 5 bases between them. Germline V lookup: CDR1 SGDLS, CDR2 YYNGEE.

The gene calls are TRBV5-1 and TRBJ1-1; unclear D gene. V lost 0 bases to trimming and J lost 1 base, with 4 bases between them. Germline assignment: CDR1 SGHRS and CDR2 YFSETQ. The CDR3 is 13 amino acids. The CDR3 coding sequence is TGCGCCAGCAGCTTGGAATGGAACACTGAAGCTTTCTTT. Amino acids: CASSLEWNTEAFF.